This record looks at one TCR beta chain sequence and its context. Its specificity is unknown. The source of the sample is a study of cytomegalovirus exposure and HLA in healthy donors. The overall study: Among 398 genotyped donors, approximately 80% fell in the Caucasian-associated ancestry cluster. General observations from the study: There were a few CMV-associated chains whose specificity for CMV antigens was confirmed in vitro. Highly shared variants forming one cluster were likely a sequencing artifact.

This CDR3 is 16 amino acids long. Per germline, CDR1 SGHRS and CDR2 YFSETQ. V dropped 7 bases and J dropped 6 bases, with 23 bases sitting between them. Primers included in the PCR were 60 Vbeta and 13 Jbeta primers. TCRdb keeps only in-frame clones here, not all; method: immunoSEQ multiplex PCR. The sample carries some 130,000 clones, around 80% recorded once. The genes are TRBV5-1 and TRBJ1-5; D is possibly TRBD1 (6 bases). This clonotype was obtained from a man younger than 35 in good health and CMV-seronegative. The sequencing sample was made of PBMCs. For the CDR3, the DNA is TGCGCCAGCTACCGACAAATTGAAGACAGGCGTCAGCCCCAGCATTTT. The encoded protein is CASYRQIEDRRQPQHF.